The source of this T cell receptor (beta chain) is a study of OX40 agonist ivuxolimab in advanced cancers. As for the study in general: The treatment was a fully human IgG2 OX40 agonist, ivuxolimab. General study points: At doses 0.1 to 3.0 mg/kg, CD4+ and CD8+ clones expanded. CD8+ T cells were the subset that, on average, had more expanded clones than CD4+.

Sampling times: baseline, cycle 4 day 1, cycle 7 day 1. Regarding this clone: Antigen: not known.

Assay used: immunoSEQ multiplex PCR; TCRdb lists only in-frame clones, some missing. Found here are some 70,000 clones, just over 90% of them singletons; the top ten hold 2% to 2.5%. The V end lost 4 bases, the J end lost 11 bases, and 12 bases lay between the germline ends. The germline CDR1 and CDR2 sequences are MNHNS and SASEGT. The CDR3 is 12 residues long. The source material was CD4+ or CD8+ T cells sorted from blood, sampled in a trial of the OX40 agonist ivuxolimab. This receptor was taken from an adult with an advanced solid tumor such as melanoma, head and neck, liver or kidney cancer. The chain carries TRBV6-1 and TRBJ1-3; possible D gene TRBD1, 5 bases. The CDR3 reads CASSAAGHPIYF. CDR3 in DNA: TGTGCCAGCAGTGCGGCAGGGCACCCCATATATTTT.